This is a list of T cell receptor beta chains from one sample in a study of cytomegalovirus exposure and HLA in healthy donors. The repertoire was sequenced with immunoSEQ multiplex PCR; TCRdb's copy has only in-frame clones and lacks some. The table includes about 91,000 clones, roughly two thirds detected once. Sequencing was carried out using PBMCs. The receptors stem from a female donor in good health and CMV-seronegative. Each CDR3 is given with its conserved first and last residue. D genes are given only for firm matches. Only part of the rows carry a size: once, few, many, or a class if the clone is expanded.

TRBJ2-7 - TRBV7-9 TRBD1 TGTGCCAGCACTGATAGGTGGGACAGGGTCTACGAGCAGTACTTC CASTDRWDRVYEQYF
TRBJ2-1 few TRBV7-9 - TGTGCCAGCAGCTTAGTAGGAGGTGGACTCCCCTCCTACAATGAGCAGTTCTTC CASSLVGGGLPSYNEQFF
TRBJ2-7 - TRBV7-9 - TGTGCCAGCAGCTTAGGAGGGGGTAGCGAGCAGTACTTC CASSLGGGSEQYF
TRBJ2-3 - TRBV28 - TGTGCCAGCAGTCAACTAGATACGCAGTATTTT CASSQLDTQYF
TRBJ2-4 - TRBV29-1 - TGCAGCTCCCGCACGGAGAAAAACATTCAGTACTTC CSSRTEKNIQYF
TRBJ2-5 - TRBV7-2 TRBD1 TGTGCCAGCAGCCGGACAGGGTTGGAGACCCAGTACTTC CASSRTGLETQYF
TRBJ2-7 - TRBV5-1 TRBD1 TGCGCCAGCAGCTTGGGGACAGGGGAGACCTACGAGCAGTACTTC CASSLGTGETYEQYF
TRBJ2-7 - TRBV5-1 TRBD1 TGCGCCAGCAGCGTGGGACAGGGGGGAGGCTACGAGCAGTACTTC CASSVGQGGGYEQYF
TRBJ2-7 - TRBV11-2 TRBD2 TGTGCCAGCAGCCCAATGCACATAGCGGGGGGGCCTTACGAGCAGTACTTC CASSPMHIAGGPYEQYF
TRBJ1-5 - TRBV27 TRBD1 TGTGCCAGCAGTCCCGAGGGGGCCTGGCAGCCCCAGCATTTT CASSPEGAWQPQHF
TRBJ1-3 - TRBV2 - TGTGCCAGCAGTGAACTGGGGGCCGGTTCTGGAAACACCATATATTTT CASSELGAGSGNTIYF
TRBJ1-5 - TRBV6-1 TRBD1 TGTGCCAGCAGGACGACAGGGAATCAGCCCCAGCATTTT CASRTTGNQPQHF
TRBJ1-5 - TRBV2 - TGTGCCAGCCGGGGGGCGGGTAGCAATCAGCCCCAGCATTTT CASRGAGSNQPQHF
TRBJ1-4 - TRBV25-1 - TGTGCCAGCAGTGAATCCCAGGGGTGGGAAAAACTGTTTTTT CASSESQGWEKLFF
TRBJ2-3 - TRBV18 TRBD2 TGTGCCAGCTCACCCCGGGAGGGTACGCAGTATTTT CASSPREGTQYF
TRBJ2-7 - TRBV18 TRBD2 TGTGCCAGCTCACCGCGATGGACTAGCGGGAGGTCAACTTGGGAGCAGTACTTC CASSPRWTSGRSTWEQYF
TRBJ1-1 - TRBV29-1 - TGCAGCGTATCCAGACAGGTAGGGAACACTGAAGCTTTCTTT CSVSRQVGNTEAFF
TRBJ2-3 - TRBV7-9 - TGTGCCAGCAGCTTCCAGGGAAAGGGCACAGATACGCAGTATTTT CASSFQGKGTDTQYF
TRBJ2-1 - TRBV6-5 - TGTGCCAGCAGTTATATGGCAGGGGCCATTGAGCAGTTCTTC CASSYMAGAIEQFF
TRBJ1-2 - TRBV18 - TGTGCCAGCTCACCACCGGCAGGGGCCCATTTCTATGGCTACACCTTC CASSPPAGAHFYGYTF